This record concerns one T cell receptor (beta chain) sequence. This entry comes from a study of blood T cell repertoires in COVID-19. At the level of the study: COVID-19 samples from acute and convalescent phases originated in the United States, Italy and Spain. PBMCs, B-cell-depleted T cells, or T cells provided the cDNA or gDNA that made up the material.

The ends were cut back, 1 base at V and 1 base at J, with 8 bases in the middle. Germline V lookup: CDR1 LNHDA, CDR2 SQIVND (reference sequence). This CDR3 has 16 residues. Source study methods: Estimates of nucleated cell counts were drawn from the amplification of reference gene primers. Sequencing used immunoSEQ multiplex PCR; TCRdb keeps in-frame clones, though not all of them. V and J calls and clone size come straight from that table; D and trimming were deduced from the DNA. The data show 200,000 or so clones, approximately 87% seen once. The sample was peripheral blood. The chain employs TRBV19 and TRBJ1-6; D possibly corresponds to TRBD1 (5 bases). This clonotype was obtained from a woman in her sixties or seventies with acute or convalescent COVID-19. CDR3 DNA sequence: TGTGCCAGTAGTATAGCAGGGAATTCCTATAATTCACCCCTCCACTTT. As protein: CASSIAGNSYNSPLHF.